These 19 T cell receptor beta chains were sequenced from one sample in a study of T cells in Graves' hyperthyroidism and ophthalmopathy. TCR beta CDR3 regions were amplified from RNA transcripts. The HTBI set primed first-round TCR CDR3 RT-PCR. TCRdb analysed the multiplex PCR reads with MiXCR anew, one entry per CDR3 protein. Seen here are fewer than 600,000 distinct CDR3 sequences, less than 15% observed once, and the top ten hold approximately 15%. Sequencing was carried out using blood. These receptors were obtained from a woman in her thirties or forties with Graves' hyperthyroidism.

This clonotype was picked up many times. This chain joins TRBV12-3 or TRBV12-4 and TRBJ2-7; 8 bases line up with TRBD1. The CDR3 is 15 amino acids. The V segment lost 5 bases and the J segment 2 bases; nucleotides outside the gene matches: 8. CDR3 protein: CASSPQVDRAYEQYF. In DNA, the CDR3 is TGTGCCAGCAGTCCGCAGGTGGACAGGGCCTACGAGCAGTACTTC.

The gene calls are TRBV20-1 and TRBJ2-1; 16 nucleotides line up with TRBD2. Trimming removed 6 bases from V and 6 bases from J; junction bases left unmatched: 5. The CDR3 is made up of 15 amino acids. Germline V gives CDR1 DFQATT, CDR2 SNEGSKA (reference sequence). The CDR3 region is CSATGTSGRANEQFF. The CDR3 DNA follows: TGCAGTGCAACCGGGACTAGCGGGAGGGCCAATGAGCAGTTCTTC.

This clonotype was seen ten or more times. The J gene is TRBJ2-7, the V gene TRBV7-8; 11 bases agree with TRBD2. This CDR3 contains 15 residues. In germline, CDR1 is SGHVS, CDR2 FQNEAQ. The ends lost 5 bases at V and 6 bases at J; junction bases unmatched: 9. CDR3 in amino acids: CASSPTSGSGIEQYF. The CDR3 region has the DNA TGTGCCAGCAGCCCTACTAGCGGGAGTGGGATCGAGCAGTACTTC.

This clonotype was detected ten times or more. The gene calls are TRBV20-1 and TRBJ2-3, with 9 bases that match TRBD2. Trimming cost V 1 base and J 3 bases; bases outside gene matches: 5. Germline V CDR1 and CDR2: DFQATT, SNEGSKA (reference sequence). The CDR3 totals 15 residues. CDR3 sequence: CSARGAGGLTDTQYF. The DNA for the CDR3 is TGCAGTGCTAGAGGGGCGGGAGGGCTTACAGATACGCAGTATTTT.

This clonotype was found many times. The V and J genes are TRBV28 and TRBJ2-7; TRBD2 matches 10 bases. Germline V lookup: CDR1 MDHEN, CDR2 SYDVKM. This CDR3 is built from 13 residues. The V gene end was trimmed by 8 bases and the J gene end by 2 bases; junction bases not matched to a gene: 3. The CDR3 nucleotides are TGTGCCAGCCTAGCGGGGGAGACCTACGAGCAGTACTTC. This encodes CASLAGETYEQYF.

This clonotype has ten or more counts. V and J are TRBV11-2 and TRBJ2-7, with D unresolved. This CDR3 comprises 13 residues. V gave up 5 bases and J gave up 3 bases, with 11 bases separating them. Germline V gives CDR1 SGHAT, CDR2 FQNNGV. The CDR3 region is CASSPPDNYEQYF. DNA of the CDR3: TGTGCCAGCAGCCCCCCAGACAACTACGAGCAGTACTTC.

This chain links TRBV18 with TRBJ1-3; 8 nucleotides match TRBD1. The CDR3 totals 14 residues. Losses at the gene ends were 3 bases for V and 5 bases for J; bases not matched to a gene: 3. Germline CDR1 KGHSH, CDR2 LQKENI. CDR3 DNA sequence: TGTGCCAGCTCACCTCAGGGGGCTAGAAACACCATATATTTT. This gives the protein CASSPQGARNTIYF.

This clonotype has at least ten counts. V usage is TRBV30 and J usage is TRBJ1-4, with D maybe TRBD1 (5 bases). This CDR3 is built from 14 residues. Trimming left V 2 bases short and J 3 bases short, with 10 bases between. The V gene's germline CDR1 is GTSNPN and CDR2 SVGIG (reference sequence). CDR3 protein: CAWSLGGSNEKLFF. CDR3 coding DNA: TGTGCCTGGAGTTTGGGGGGTTCTAATGAAAAACTGTTTTTT.

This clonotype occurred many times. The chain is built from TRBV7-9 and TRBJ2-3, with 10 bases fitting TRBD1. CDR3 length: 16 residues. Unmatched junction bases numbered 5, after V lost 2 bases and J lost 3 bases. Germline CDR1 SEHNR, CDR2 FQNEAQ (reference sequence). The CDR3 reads CASSLSRTGGTDTQYF. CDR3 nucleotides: TGTGCCAGCAGCTTATCCCGGACAGGGGGGACAGATACGCAGTATTTT.

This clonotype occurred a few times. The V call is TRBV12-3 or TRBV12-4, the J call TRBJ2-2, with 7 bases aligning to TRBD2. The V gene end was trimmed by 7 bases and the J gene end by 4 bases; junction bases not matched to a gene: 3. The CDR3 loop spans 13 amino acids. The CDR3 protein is CASKLASTGELFF. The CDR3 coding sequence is TGTGCCAGCAAACTAGCGAGCACCGGGGAGCTGTTTTTT.

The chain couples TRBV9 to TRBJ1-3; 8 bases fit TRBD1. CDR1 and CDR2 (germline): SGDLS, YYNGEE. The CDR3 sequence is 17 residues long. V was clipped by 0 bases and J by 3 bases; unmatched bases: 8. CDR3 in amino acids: CASSVAGGFSVGNTIYF. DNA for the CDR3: TGTGCCAGCAGCGTAGCAGGGGGCTTTTCTGTTGGAAACACCATATATTTT.

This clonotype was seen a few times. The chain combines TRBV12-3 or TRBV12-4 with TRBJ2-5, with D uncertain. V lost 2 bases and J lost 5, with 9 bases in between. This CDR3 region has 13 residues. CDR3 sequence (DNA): TGTGCCAGCAGTTTAAGTGTAGTGGAGACCCAGTACTTC. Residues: CASSLSVVETQYF.

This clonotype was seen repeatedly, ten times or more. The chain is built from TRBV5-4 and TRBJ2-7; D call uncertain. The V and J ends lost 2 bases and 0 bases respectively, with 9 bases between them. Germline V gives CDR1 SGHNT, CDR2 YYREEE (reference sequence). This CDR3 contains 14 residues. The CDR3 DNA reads TGTGCCAGCAGCTTCGGTGGGTTCTCCTACGAGCAGTACTTC. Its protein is CASSFGGFSYEQYF.

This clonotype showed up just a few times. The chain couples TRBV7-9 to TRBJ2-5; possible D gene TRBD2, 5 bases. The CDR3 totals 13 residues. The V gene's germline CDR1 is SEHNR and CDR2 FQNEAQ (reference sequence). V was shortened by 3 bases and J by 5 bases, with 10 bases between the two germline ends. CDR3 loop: CASSFYREETQYF. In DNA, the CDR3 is TGTGCCAGCAGCTTTTATAGGGAGGAGACCCAGTACTTC. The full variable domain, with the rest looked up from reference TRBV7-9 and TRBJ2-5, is DTGVSQNPRHKITKRGQNVTFRCDPISEHNRLYWYRQTLGQGPEFLTYFQNEAQLEKSRLLSDRFSAERPKGSFSTLEIQRTEQGDSAMYLCASSFYREETQYFGPGTRLLVL.

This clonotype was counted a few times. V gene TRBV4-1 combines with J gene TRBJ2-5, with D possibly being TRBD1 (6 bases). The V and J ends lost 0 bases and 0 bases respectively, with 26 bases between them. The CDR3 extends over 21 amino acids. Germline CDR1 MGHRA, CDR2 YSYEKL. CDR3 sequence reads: CASSQDNAGVMDSEYQETQYF. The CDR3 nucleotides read TGCGCCAGCAGCCAAGATAATGCAGGGGTGATGGACAGTGAGTACCAAGAGACCCAGTACTTC.

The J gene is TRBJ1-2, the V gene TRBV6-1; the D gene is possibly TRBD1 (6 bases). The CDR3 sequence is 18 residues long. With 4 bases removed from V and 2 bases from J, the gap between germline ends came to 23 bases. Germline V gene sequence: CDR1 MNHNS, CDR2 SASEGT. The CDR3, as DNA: TGTGCCAGCAGTGTAGCTCGAAGCTTACAGGGAAACAACTATGGCTACACCTTC. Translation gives CASSVARSLQGNNYGYTF.

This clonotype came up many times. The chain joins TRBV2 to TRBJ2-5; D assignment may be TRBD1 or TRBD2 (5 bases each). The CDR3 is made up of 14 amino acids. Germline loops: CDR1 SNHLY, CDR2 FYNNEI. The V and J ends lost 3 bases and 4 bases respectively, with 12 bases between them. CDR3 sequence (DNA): TGTGCCAGCAGTGATGGGCAGGGACGAGAGACCCAGTACTTC. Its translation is CASSDGQGRETQYF. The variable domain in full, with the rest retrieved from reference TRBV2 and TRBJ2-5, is EPEVTQTPSHQVTQMGQEVILRCVPISNHLYFYWYRQILGQKVEFLVSFYNNEISEKSEIFDDQFSVERPDGSNFTLKIRSTKLEDSAMYFCASSDGQGRETQYFGPGTRLLVL.

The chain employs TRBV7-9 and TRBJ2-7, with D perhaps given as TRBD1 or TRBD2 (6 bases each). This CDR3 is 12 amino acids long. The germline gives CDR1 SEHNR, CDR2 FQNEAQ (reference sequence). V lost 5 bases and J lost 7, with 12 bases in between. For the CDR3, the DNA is TGTGCCAGCAGCATAGGGGGAGGAGAGCAGTACTTC. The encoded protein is CASSIGGGEQYF.

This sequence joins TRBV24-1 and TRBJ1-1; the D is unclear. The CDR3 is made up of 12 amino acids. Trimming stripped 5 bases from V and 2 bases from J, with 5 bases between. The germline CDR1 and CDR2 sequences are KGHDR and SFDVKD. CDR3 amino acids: CATSGGNTEAFF. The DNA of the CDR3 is TGTGCCACCAGTGGGGGTAACACTGAAGCTTTCTTT.